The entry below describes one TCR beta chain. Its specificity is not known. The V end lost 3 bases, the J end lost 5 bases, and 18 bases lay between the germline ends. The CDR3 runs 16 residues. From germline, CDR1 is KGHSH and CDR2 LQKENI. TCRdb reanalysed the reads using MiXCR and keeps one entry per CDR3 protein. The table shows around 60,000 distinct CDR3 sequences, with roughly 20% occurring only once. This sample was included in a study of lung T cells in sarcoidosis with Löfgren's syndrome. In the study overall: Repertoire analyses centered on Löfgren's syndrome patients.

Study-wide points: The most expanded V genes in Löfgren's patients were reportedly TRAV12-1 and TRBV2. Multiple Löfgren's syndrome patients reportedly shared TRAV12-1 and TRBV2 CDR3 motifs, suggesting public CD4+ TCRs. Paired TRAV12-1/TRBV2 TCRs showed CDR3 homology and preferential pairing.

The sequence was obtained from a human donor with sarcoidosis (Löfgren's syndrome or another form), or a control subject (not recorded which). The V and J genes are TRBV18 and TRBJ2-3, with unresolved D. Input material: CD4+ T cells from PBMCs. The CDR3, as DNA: TGTGCCAGCTCACCCGTCCGACCGTACGAGAAAGATACGCAGTATTTT. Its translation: CASSPVRPYEKDTQYF.